The 4 T cell receptor beta chains listed next were all sequenced from one sample in a study of blood T cell repertoires in COVID-19. Some clones are missing from TCRdb's copy, which holds only in-frame ones; the method was immunoSEQ multiplex PCR. Altogether nearly 25,000 clones are present, approximately 90% being singletons, with the ten largest covering more than 7.5%. Sequences were obtained from peripheral blood. These receptors originate from a man in his 70s with acute or convalescent COVID-19.

The chain joins TRBV24-1 to TRBJ2-3; a weak D match, TRBD2 (5 bases). There are 15 residues in the CDR3. V lost 4 bases and J 2 bases, leaving 12 bases between the germline ends. The germline V gene encodes CDR1 KGHDR and CDR2 SFDVKD. The CDR3 sequence: CATSDNGIITDTQYF. DNA for the CDR3: TGTGCCACCAGTGACAACGGGATAATCACAGATACGCAGTATTTT.

This chain connects TRBV4-1 to TRBJ2-7, with D maybe TRBD2 (7 bases). V lost 1 base to trimming and J lost 4 bases, with 26 bases between them. CDR3 length equals 19 residues. Germline CDR1 and CDR2: MGHRA and YSYEKL. CDR3 sequence: CASSQGLPSTWRGPYEQYF. In DNA, the CDR3 is TGCGCCAGCAGCCAAGGCTTGCCCTCAACGTGGCGGGGGCCTTACGAGCAGTACTTC.

In DNA, the CDR3 is TGTGCTAGTGGAAGGGAGGGGCCGAACACTGAAGCTTTCTTT. This encodes CASGREGPNTEAFF. V and J are TRBV12-5 and TRBJ1-1, with D possibly being TRBD1 (5 bases). Germline V gives CDR1 LGHNT, CDR2 FRNRAP. The V and J ends lost 6 bases and 1 base respectively, with 12 bases between them. This CDR3 comprises 14 residues.

The gene calls are TRBV5-4 and TRBJ2-1; D unresolved. V was shortened by 9 bases and J by 0 bases, with 7 bases between the two germline ends. The germline V gene encodes CDR1 SGHNT and CDR2 YYREEE (reference sequence). This CDR3 region has 12 residues. The CDR3 nucleotides are TGTGCCACCTATTTCTCCTACAATGAGCAGTTCTTC. Translation: CATYFSYNEQFF.